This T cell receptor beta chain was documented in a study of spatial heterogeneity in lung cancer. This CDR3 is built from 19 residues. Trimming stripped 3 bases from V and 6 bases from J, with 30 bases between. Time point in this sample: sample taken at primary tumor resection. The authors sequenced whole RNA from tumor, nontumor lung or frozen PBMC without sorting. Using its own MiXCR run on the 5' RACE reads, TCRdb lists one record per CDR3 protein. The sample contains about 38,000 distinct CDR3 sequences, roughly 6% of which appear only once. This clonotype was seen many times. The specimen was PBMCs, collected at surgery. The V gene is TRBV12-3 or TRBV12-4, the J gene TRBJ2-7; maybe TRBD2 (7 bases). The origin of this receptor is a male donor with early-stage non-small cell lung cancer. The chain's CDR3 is CASSFRGQTYLPGRREQYF. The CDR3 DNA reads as TGTGCCAGCAGTTTCCGGGGGCAGACATATCTACCCGGGAGGCGCGAGCAGTACTTC.